These 5 T cell receptor beta chains originate from one sample sequenced in a study of T cell repertoires in cytomegalovirus infection. MiXCR, run by TCRdb on the reads, gives a single entry per CDR3 protein. The sample lists about 160,000 distinct CDR3 sequences; about a fifth were seen once. What these receptors recognize is not known. The input for sequencing was CD8+ T cells from cultured PBMCs, taken from culture after CMV antigen stimulation. The source of these receptors is a human donor in good health (CMV status not recorded). Some clones in this sample may be carry-over from other donors' samples.

The J gene is TRBJ2-3, the V gene TRBV4-3, with D tentatively TRBD1 (6 bases). This CDR3 region has 18 residues. Germline V gives CDR1 LGHNA, CDR2 YSLEER. V lost 2 bases to trimming and J lost 2 bases, with 20 bases between them. The CDR3 sequence: CASSQSTSEGENTDTQYF. CDR3 nucleotide sequence: TGCGCCAGCAGCCAAAGCACGTCAGAGGGGGAGAACACAGATACGCAGTATTTT.

This clonotype occurred a few times. This sequence joins TRBV7-2 and TRBJ1-3; no definite D call. Germline V CDR1 and CDR2: SGHTA, FQGNSA. V dropped 9 bases and J dropped 0 bases, with 9 bases sitting between them. The CDR3 is 13 residues long. The CDR3 loop is CASPEPSGNTIYF. CDR3 in DNA: TGTGCCAGTCCAGAGCCCTCTGGAAACACCATATATTTT.

This clonotype turned up a few times. This rearrangement joins TRBV6-2 or TRBV6-3 to TRBJ2-1; 11 bases agree with TRBD2. The trim removed 7 bases at V and 5 bases at J, leaving 7 bases unmatched. Germline-derived CDR1 and CDR2 are MNHEY and SVGEGT. CDR3 length equals 15 residues. The CDR3 bases are TGTGCCAGCACCCGACTAGCGGGGCCAAACAATGAGCAGTTCTTC. Translating it yields CASTRLAGPNNEQFF.

This clonotype was observed a single time. This sequence joins TRBV7-3 and TRBJ2-1; D perhaps matches TRBD2 (6 bases). The CDR3 spans 15 residues. V was clipped by 3 bases and J by 0 bases, with 9 bases between them. Germline CDR1 SGHTA, CDR2 FQGTGA. The CDR3 loop is CASSLRGISYNEQFF. The DNA for the CDR3 is TGTGCCAGCAGCTTGCGCGGGATCTCCTACAATGAGCAGTTCTTC.

The chain recombines TRBV4-1 with TRBJ1-4, with 7 bases lining up with TRBD1. This CDR3 has 16 residues. Losses at the gene ends were 4 bases for V and 8 bases for J; bases not matched to a gene: 13. Germline-derived CDR1 and CDR2 are MGHRA and YSYEKL. CDR3 nucleotide sequence: TGCGCCAGCAGCCGCGCTTCGACAGGGCATGCGGAAAAACTGTTTTTT. This gives the protein CASSRASTGHAEKLFF.